The present TCR beta chain was sequenced within a study of brain T cells in children with intractable seizures. Study conclusions and caveats: Only CDR3 sequence similarity suggested viral specificity, without known HCMV serostatus.

Time point here: blood from clinic visit 5 months post-surgery; TSC patient then seizure free. Only cases whose brain tissue showed the highest T cell transcript signatures were sequenced. At least one anti-epileptic drug was given before surgery. Of note for this clone: Its antigen is unknown.

Assay: immunoSEQ multiplex PCR; the TCRdb copy retains only in-frame clones and omits some. The sample consists of a few hundred thousand clones, more than 85% of them appearing once. Sequenced material: peripheral blood, taken around 5 months after surgery. The TCR originated in a boy younger than two with tuberous sclerosis and intractable seizures.

In DNA, the CDR3 is TGTGCCAGCAGTGAAGCGCGGGATATCTACAATGAGCAGTTCTTC. Its protein is CASSEARDIYNEQFF. The V and J genes are TRBV2 and TRBJ2-1, with D perhaps matching TRBD2 (6 bases). The CDR3 consists of 15 residues. Trimming pared 0 bases from V and 3 bases from J, leaving 9 bases between. Germline values: CDR1 SNHLY, CDR2 FYNNEI. The full variable domain, its missing parts supplied by reference TRBV2 and TRBJ2-1, is EPEVTQTPSHQVTQMGQEVILRCVPISNHLYFYWYRQILGQKVEFLVSFYNNEISEKSEIFDDQFSVERPDGSNFTLKIRSTKLEDSAMYFCASSEARDIYNEQFFGPGTRLTVL.